This T cell receptor (beta chain) originates from a study of blood T cells in healthy people across ages. This clonotype was observed a few times. Primers used in a second PCR of about 6 to 11 cycles were a sample-barcoded 5' primer and a J-beta primer mix. Unique molecular identifiers of 12 random nucleotides labeled each cDNA. From the 5' RACE reads, TCRdb called clonotypes with MiXCR, one entry per CDR3 protein. The sample carries about 640,000 distinct CDR3 sequences, under 70% recorded once. V lost 3 bases and J 6 bases, leaving 10 bases between the germline ends. Looked up from germline, CDR1 is SGDLS and CDR2 is YYNGEE. This CDR3 has 12 amino acids.

This receptor was obtained from a man in his 60s in good health. The chain joins TRBV9 to TRBJ2-7; tentatively, D is TRBD1 (6 bases). Source material: blood. CDR3: CASSDPGVEQYF. The CDR3 DNA sequence: TGTGCCAGCAGCGACCCAGGGGTCGAGCAGTACTTC. Full variable domain (outside the CDR3, taken from reference TRBV9 and TRBJ2-7): DSGVTQTPKHLITATGQRVTLRCSPRSGDLSVYWYQQSLDQGLQFLIQYYNGEERAKGNILERFSAQQFPDLHSELNLSSLELGDSALYFCASSDPGVEQYFGPGTRLTVT.